Sequencing of this TCR beta chain was carried out in a study of T cells after yellow fever vaccination. This clonotype was counted at least ten times. CDR3 length: 14 amino acids. V was clipped by 5 bases and J by 6 bases; unmatched bases: 10. Germline V CDR1 and CDR2: MNHEY, SMNVEV (reference sequence). One entry per CDR3 protein, called by TCRdb with MiXCR from the 5' RACE reads. The repertoire consists of approximately 600,000 distinct CDR3 sequences, with 9% to 15% occurring once and the leading ten covering more than 13%. The specimen comprised PBMCs, sampled on the day of the yellow fever booster vaccination. The source of this sequence is a man younger than 40 who received the YFV17D yellow fever vaccine. The chain carries TRBV27 and TRBJ2-7; 7 bases match TRBD2. The CDR3 bases are TGTGCCAGCAGTCCCTGGGGAGGGGAGCTCGAGCAGTACTTC. Translation gives CASSPWGGELEQYF.